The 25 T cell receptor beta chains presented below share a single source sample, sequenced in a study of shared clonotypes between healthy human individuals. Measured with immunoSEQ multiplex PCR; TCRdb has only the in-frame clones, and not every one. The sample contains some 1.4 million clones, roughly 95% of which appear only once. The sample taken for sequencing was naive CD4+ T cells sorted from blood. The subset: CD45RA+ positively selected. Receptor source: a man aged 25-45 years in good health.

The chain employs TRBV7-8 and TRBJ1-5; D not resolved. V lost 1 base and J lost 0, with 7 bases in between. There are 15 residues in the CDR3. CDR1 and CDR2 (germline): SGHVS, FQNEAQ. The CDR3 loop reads CASSLGGYSNQPQHF. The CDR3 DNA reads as TGTGCCAGCAGCTTAGGCGGATATAGCAATCAGCCCCAGCATTTT.

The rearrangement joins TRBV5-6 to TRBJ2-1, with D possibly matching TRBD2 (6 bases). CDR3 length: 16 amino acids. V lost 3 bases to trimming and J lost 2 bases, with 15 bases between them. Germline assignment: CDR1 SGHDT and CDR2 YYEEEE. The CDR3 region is CASSSLGGPTYNEQFF. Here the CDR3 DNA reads TGTGCCAGCAGCTCACTCGGAGGGCCCACCTACAATGAGCAGTTCTTC. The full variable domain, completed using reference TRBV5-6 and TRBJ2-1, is DAGVTQSPTHLIKTRGQQVTLRCSPKSGHDTVSWYQQALGQGPQFIFQYYEEEERQRGNFPDRFSGHQFPNYSSELNVNALLLGDSALYLCASSSLGGPTYNEQFFGPGTRLTVL.

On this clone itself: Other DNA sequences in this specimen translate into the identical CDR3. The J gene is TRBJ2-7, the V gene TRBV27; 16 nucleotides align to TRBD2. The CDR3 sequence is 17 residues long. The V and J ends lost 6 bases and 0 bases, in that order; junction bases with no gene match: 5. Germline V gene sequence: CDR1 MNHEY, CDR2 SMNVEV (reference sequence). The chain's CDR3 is CASSPGLAGGSSYEQYF. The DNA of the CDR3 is TGTGCCAGCAGCCCGGGACTAGCGGGAGGGAGCTCCTACGAGCAGTACTTC.

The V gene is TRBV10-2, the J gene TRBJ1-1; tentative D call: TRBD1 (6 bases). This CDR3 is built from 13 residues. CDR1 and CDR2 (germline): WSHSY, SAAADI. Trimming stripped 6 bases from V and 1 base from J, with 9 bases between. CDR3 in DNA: TGCGCCAGCAGAAGACAGGAGAACACTGAAGCTTTCTTT. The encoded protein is CASRRQENTEAFF.

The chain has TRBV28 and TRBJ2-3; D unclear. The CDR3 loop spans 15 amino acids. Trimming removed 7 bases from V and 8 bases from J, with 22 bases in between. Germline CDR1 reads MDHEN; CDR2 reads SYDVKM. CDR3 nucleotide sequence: TGTGCCAGCACCTCTAGAGTAACAACCCCGTTTACGCAGTATTTT. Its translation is CASTSRVTTPFTQYF.

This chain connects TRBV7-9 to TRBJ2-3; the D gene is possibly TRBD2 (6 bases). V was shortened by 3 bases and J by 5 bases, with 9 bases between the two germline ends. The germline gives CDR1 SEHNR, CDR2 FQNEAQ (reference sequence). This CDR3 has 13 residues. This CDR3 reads CASSFPGVDTQYF. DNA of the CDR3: TGTGCCAGCAGCTTCCCGGGAGTAGATACGCAGTATTTT. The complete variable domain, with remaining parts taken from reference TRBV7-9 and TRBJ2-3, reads DTGVSQNPRHKITKRGQNVTFRCDPISEHNRLYWYRQTLGQGPEFLTYFQNEAQLEKSRLLSDRFSAERPKGSFSTLEIQRTEQGDSAMYLCASSFPGVDTQYFGPGTRLTVL.

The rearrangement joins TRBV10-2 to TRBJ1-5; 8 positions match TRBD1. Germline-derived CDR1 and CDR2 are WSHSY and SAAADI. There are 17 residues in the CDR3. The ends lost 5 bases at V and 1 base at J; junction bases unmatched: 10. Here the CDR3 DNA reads TGCGCCAGCAGTCGCTTTCCGGGACAGGTGAGCAATCAGCCCCAGCATTTT. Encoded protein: CASSRFPGQVSNQPQHF.

CDR3 loop: CASRGGRGEKLFF. As DNA, the CDR3 is TGCGCCAGCAGAGGGGGGCGTGGTGAAAAACTGTTTTTT. The rearrangement links TRBV5-1 to TRBJ1-4, with TRBD1 as a possible D gene (6 bases). The CDR3 consists of 13 residues. Germline V CDR1 and CDR2: SGHRS, YFSETQ. Trimming stripped 5 bases from V and 7 bases from J, with 12 bases between. The full variable domain, rest sourced from reference TRBV5-1 and TRBJ1-4, is KAGVTQTPRYLIKTRGQQVTLSCSPISGHRSVSWYQQTPGQGLQFLFEYFSETQRNKGNFPGRFSGRQFSNSRSEMNVSTLELGDSALYLCASRGGRGEKLFFGSGTQLSVL.

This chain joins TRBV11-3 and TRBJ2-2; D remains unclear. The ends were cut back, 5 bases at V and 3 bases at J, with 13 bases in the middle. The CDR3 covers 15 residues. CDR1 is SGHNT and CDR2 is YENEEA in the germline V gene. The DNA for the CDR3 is TGTGCCAGCAGCCTGGACCGCGCGGACACCGGGGAGCTGTTTTTT. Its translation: CASSLDRADTGELFF.

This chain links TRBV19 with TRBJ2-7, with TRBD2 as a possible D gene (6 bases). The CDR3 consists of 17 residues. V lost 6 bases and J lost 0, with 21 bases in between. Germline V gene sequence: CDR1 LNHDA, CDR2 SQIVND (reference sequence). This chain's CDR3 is CASRAQAASGSSYEQYF. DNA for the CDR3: TGTGCCAGTAGAGCCCAGGCCGCGAGCGGGTCCTCCTACGAGCAGTACTTC.

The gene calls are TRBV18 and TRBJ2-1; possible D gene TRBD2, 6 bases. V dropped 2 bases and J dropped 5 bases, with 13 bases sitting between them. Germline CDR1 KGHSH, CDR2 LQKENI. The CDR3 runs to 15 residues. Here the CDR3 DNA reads TGTGCCAGCTCACCAATCGGGGGACCAAACAATGAGCAGTTCTTC. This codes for CASSPIGGPNNEQFF.

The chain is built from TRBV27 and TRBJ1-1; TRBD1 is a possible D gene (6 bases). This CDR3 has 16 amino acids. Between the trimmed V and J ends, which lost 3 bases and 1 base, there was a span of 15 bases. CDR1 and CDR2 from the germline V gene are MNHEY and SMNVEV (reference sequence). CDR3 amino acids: CASSFHPQGKNTEAFF. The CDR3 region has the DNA TGTGCCAGCAGTTTTCACCCGCAGGGGAAGAACACTGAAGCTTTCTTT.

The CDR3 region is CASSRKQDEAFF. The CDR3 DNA follows: TGTGCCAGCAGCCGAAAACAGGATGAAGCTTTCTTT. The chain has TRBV2 and TRBJ1-1; TRBD1 is a possible D gene (5 bases). This CDR3 contains 12 residues. V lost 6 bases and J 7 bases, leaving 12 bases between the germline ends. Germline values: CDR1 SNHLY, CDR2 FYNNEI.

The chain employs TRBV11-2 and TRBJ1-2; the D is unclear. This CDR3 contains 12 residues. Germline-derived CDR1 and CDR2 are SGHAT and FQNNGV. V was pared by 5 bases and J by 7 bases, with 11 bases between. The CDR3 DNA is TGTGCCAGCAGCATCCGCGGGTTTGGCTACACCTTC. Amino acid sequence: CASSIRGFGYTF.

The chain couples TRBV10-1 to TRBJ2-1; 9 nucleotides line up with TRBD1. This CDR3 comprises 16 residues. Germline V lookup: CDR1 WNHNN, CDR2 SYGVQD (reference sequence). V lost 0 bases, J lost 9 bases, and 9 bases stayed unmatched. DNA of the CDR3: TGCGCCAGCAGTGAGTCCTCGGGACAGGGCTCCGGTGAGCAGTTCTTC. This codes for CASSESSGQGSGEQFF.

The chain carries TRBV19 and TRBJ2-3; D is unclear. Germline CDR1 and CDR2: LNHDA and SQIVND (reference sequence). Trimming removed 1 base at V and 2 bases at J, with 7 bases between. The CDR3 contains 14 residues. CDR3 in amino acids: CASSIGIPTDTQYF. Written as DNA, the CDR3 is TGTGCCAGTAGTATAGGAATCCCCACAGATACGCAGTATTTT.

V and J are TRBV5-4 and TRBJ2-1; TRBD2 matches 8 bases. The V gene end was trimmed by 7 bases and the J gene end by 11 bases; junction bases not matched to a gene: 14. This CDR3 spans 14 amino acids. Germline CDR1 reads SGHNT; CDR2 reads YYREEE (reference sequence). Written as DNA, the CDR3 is TGTGCCAGCGCTTCCAGCGGGAGTGGCCCAAAGCAGTTCTTC. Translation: CASASSGSGPKQFF.

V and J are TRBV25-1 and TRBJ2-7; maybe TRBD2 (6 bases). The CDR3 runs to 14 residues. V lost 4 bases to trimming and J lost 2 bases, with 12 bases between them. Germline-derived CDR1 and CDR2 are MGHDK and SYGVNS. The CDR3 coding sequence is TGTGCCAGCAGTGCGGGACTGACAACCTACGAGCAGTACTTC. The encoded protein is CASSAGLTTYEQYF.

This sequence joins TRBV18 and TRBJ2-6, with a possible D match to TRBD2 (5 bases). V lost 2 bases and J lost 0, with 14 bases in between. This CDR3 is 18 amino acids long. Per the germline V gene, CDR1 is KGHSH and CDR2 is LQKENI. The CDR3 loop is CASSPFLRDSSGANVLTF. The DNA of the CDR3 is TGTGCCAGCTCACCATTTCTCCGGGATTCCTCTGGGGCCAACGTCCTGACTTTC.

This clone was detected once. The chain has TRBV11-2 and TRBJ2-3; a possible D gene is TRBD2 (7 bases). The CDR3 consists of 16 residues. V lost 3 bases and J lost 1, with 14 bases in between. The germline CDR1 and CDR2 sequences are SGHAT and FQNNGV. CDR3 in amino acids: CASSFPGGGGTDTQYF. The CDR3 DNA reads TGTGCCAGCAGCTTTCCGGGGGGCGGTGGCACAGATACGCAGTATTTT.

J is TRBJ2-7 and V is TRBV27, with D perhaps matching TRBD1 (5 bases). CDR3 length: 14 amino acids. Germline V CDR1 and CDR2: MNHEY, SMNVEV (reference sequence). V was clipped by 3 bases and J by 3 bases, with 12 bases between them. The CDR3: CASSFGRGLYEQYF. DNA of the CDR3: TGTGCCAGCAGTTTCGGAAGGGGCCTCTACGAGCAGTACTTC.

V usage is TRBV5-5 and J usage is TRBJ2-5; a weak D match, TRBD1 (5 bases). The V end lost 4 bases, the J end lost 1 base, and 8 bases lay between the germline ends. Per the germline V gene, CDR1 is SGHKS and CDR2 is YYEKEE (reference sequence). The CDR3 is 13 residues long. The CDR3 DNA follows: TGTGCCAGCAGCCGGACAACCCAAGAGACCCAGTACTTC. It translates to CASSRTTQETQYF.

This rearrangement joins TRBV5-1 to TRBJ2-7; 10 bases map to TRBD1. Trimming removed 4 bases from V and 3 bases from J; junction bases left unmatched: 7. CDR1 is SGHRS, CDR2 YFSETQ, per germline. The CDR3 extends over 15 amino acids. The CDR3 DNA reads TGCGCCAGCAGCCTGACCGGGACAGGGGTCTACGAGCAGTACTTC. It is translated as CASSLTGTGVYEQYF.

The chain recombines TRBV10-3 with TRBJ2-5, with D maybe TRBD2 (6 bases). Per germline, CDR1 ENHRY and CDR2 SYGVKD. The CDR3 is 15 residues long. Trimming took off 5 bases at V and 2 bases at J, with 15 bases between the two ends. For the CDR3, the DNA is TGTGCCATCAGTCCCGGGAGCAGGGCTCAAGAGACCCAGTACTTC. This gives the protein CAISPGSRAQETQYF.

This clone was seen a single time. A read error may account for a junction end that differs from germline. The CDR3 DNA sequence: TGCGCCAGCAGCTTGGGGAGGGACAACTTC. Amino acids: CASSLGRDNF. The chain carries TRBV5-1 and TRBJ2-7; possibly TRBD1 or TRBD2 for D (6 bases each). The CDR3 covers 10 residues. Per germline, CDR1 SGHRS and CDR2 YFSETQ.